These 20 T cell receptor beta chains originate from one sample sequenced in a study of Graves' ophthalmopathy and Graves' hyperthyroidism. TCR beta CDR3 amplification used RNA transcripts. HTBI primers primed a first-round RT-PCR, and a second-round multiplex PCR followed. MiXCR was run by TCRdb on the multiplex PCR reads, yielding one entry per CDR3 protein. The data contain roughly 500,000 distinct CDR3 sequences, approximately 15% of them singletons. Sequencing input: blood. The origin of the receptors is a young woman with Graves' ophthalmopathy.

This clonotype was recorded at least ten times. The rearrangement uses TRBV27 and TRBJ1-2, with unresolved D. V gave up 8 bases and J gave up 1 base, with 2 bases separating them. The CDR3 is made up of 10 amino acids. In germline, CDR1 is MNHEY, CDR2 SMNVEV (reference sequence). The CDR3: CASFNYGYTF. The CDR3 DNA follows: TGTGCCAGCTTTAACTATGGCTACACCTTC.

There are many counts of this clonotype. The J gene is TRBJ2-7, the V gene TRBV28, with TRBD1 identical over 10 bases. V was clipped by 4 bases and J by 2 bases; unmatched bases: 5. The germline CDR1 and CDR2 sequences are MDHEN and SYDVKM. This CDR3 is 15 amino acids long. CDR3 protein: CASSSLGQGAYEQYF. Written as DNA, the CDR3 is TGTGCCAGCAGTTCACTCGGACAGGGGGCCTACGAGCAGTACTTC.

The V and J genes are TRBV30 and TRBJ2-5, with TRBD2 matching over 8 bases. With V trimmed by 4 bases and J by 0 bases, 4 bases remained unmatched. Germline values: CDR1 GTSNPN, CDR2 SVGIG (reference sequence). CDR3 size: 14 residues. CDR3 nucleotide sequence: TGTGCCTGGACCGGACTAGCCTACCAAGAGACCCAGTACTTC. Translated: CAWTGLAYQETQYF.

Details on this clonotype: It is likely a read error, because the conserved phenylalanine at the end of the CDR3 is missing. The chain couples TRBV3-1 to TRBJ2-7; the match to TRBD1 covers 8 bases. The CDR3 is 13 residues long. Trimming at V came to 4 bases and at J to 5 bases, leaving 4 bases not matched to a gene. Germline V gene lookup returns CDR1 LGHDT and CDR2 YNNKEL (reference sequence). The CDR3, as DNA: TGTGCCAGCAGCCCAGGACAGGGTGACGAGCAGTACCTC. This gives the protein CASSPGQGDEQYL.

There are many counts of this clonotype. V is TRBV20-1 and J is TRBJ1-1; maybe TRBD1 (5 bases). The V end lost 6 bases, the J end lost 1 base, and 15 bases lay between the germline ends. Germline CDR1 and CDR2: DFQATT and SNEGSKA (reference sequence). This CDR3 region has 14 residues. In nucleotides, the CDR3 is TGCAGTGCGACACGCGGGGGACGGAACACTGAAGCTTTCTTT. This translates into CSATRGGRNTEAFF.

Ten or more counts support this clonotype. The chain couples TRBV6-1 to TRBJ2-2; D not certain. The V gene lost 3 bases and the J gene lost 7 bases, with 12 bases spanning the gap. The CDR3 sequence is 14 residues long. CDR1 and CDR2 from the germline V gene are MNHNS and SASEGT. The CDR3 region is CASSDGRASGELFF. Written as DNA, the CDR3 is TGTGCCAGCAGTGACGGACGAGCCAGCGGGGAGCTGTTTTTT.

There are many counts of this clonotype. This chain connects TRBV5-6 to TRBJ2-2; D uncertain. Trimming took off 5 bases at V and 1 base at J, with 9 bases between the two ends. CDR3 length: 14 residues. Germline V lookup: CDR1 SGHDT, CDR2 YYEEEE. This chain's CDR3 is CASSWPRNTGELFF. CDR3 nucleotide sequence: TGTGCCAGCAGTTGGCCCAGGAACACCGGGGAGCTGTTTTTT.

In its sample, this clonotype was seen many times. V is TRBV12-3 or TRBV12-4 and J is TRBJ1-2; unclear D gene. The CDR3 has 16 residues. V was pared by 5 bases and J by 4 bases, with 20 bases between. In nucleotides, the CDR3 is TGTGCCAGCAGTAATTTCGTGTCAACAGTCAGCTATGGCTACACCTTC. This sequence encodes CASSNFVSTVSYGYTF.

The rearrangement joins TRBV18 to TRBJ1-2; no reliable D call. The V gene lost 6 bases and the J gene lost 3 bases, with 20 bases spanning the gap. This CDR3 region has 16 residues. Germline V lookup: CDR1 KGHSH, CDR2 LQKENI. The CDR3 DNA sequence: TGTGCCAGCTCTCAACGTACCCCGATGAGGGACTATGGCTACACCTTC. Its protein product is CASSQRTPMRDYGYTF.

This clonotype has just a few counts. The chain couples TRBV3-1 to TRBJ2-4, with 10 bases aligning to TRBD2. In germline, CDR1 is LGHDT, CDR2 YNNKEL (reference sequence). V trimming: 0 bases; J trimming: 8 bases; junction bases outside the gene matches: 4. This CDR3 has 15 amino acids. Here the CDR3 DNA reads TGTGCCAGCAGCCAAGAACTAGCGGGATGGGACATTCAGTACTTC. Residues: CASSQELAGWDIQYF.

This clonotype has a count of ten or more. The genes are TRBV20-1 and TRBJ2-7, with D hard to call. Trimming pared 5 bases from V and 7 bases from J, leaving 12 bases between. Germline CDR1 is DFQATT and CDR2 is SNEGSKA (reference sequence). This CDR3 is 11 amino acids long. CDR3: CSAGLDWEQYF. The CDR3 DNA reads TGCAGTGCTGGCCTGGATTGGGAGCAGTACTTC.

The chain joins TRBV6-1 to TRBJ2-7, with no clear D. V lost 9 bases, J lost 1 base, and 16 bases lay in between. Looked up from germline, CDR1 is MNHNS and CDR2 is SASEGT. The CDR3 loop spans 14 amino acids. CDR3 nucleotides: TGTGCCAGTCTTCCCCGGTGGGGTTCCTACGAGCAGTACTTC. It codes for CASLPRWGSYEQYF.

This clonotype was counted between two and nine times. The CDR3 nucleotides are TGTGCCATCGGGCGGTCGAGGGCTGAAGCTTTCTTT. Translating it yields CAIGRSRAEAFF. V and J are TRBV28 and TRBJ1-1; D not resolved. Germline V gene sequence: CDR1 MDHEN, CDR2 SYDVKM. Trimming pared 10 bases from V and 6 bases from J, leaving 15 bases between. The CDR3 is 12 residues long.

This clonotype was observed at least ten times. This sequence joins TRBV29-1 and TRBJ2-2, with 7 bases identical to TRBD1. This CDR3 region has 13 residues. The germline CDR1 and CDR2 sequences are SQVTM and ANQGSEA. J lost 4 bases, V lost 6 bases, and 5 bases had no gene match. CDR3: CSVLQGTTGELFF. DNA for the CDR3: TGCAGCGTCCTACAGGGGACCACCGGGGAGCTGTTTTTT.

This clonotype occurred many times. The chain recombines TRBV6-5 with TRBJ1-2; the D gene is possibly TRBD1 (5 bases). The CDR3 totals 14 residues. With 6 bases removed from V and 4 bases from J, the gap between germline ends came to 15 bases. The V gene's germline CDR1 is MNHEY and CDR2 SVGAGI. CDR3 loop: CASRGQAVGYGYTF. The DNA of the CDR3 is TGTGCCAGCAGGGGGCAGGCAGTAGGCTATGGCTACACCTTC.

This clonotype was counted only a few times. This sequence joins TRBV19 and TRBJ2-5; TRBD2 agrees at 7 bases. Matching the DNA end better, TRBJ2-1 makes the J call doubtful. CDR1 and CDR2 (germline): LNHDA, SQIVND (reference sequence). This CDR3 is 14 amino acids long. CDR3 loop: CASSNGAGVNEQFF. The CDR3 coding sequence is TGTGCCAGTAGTAACGGTGCGGGAGTGAATGAGCAGTTCTTC.

This clonotype has at least ten counts. The genes are TRBV19 and TRBJ1-2; 7 bases align to TRBD1. From germline, CDR1 is LNHDA and CDR2 SQIVND (reference sequence). CDR3 size: 13 residues. Trimming took 10 bases from V and 4 from J; bases not matched to a gene: 9. Written as DNA, the CDR3 is TGTGCCATCGATAGAGGGGGCGGCTATGGCTACACCTTC. Protein sequence: CAIDRGGGYGYTF. Combining the CDR3 with reference TRBV19 and TRBJ1-2 gives the whole variable domain DGGITQSPKYLFRKEGQNVTLSCEQNLNHDAMYWYRQDPGQGLRLIYYSQIVNDFQKGDIAEGYSVSREKKESFPLTVTSAQKNPTAFYLCAIDRGGGYGYTFGSGTRLTVV.

This clonotype was counted at least ten times. CDR3 in DNA: TGTGCCAGCAGTTTGGGGCGCAGCACGTTTCAGCCCCAGCATTTT. It translates to CASSLGRSTFQPQHF. The rearrangement uses TRBV12-3 or TRBV12-4 and TRBJ1-5, with D possibly TRBD1 on 5 matching bases. The CDR3 extends over 15 amino acids. The V gene lost 3 bases and the J gene lost 6 bases, with 15 bases spanning the gap.

This clonotype was counted at least ten times. This may come from a read error, since a much larger clone is one base off. The gene calls are TRBV12-3 or TRBV12-4 and TRBJ2-7, with unresolved D. This CDR3 contains 13 residues. The V end lost 1 base, the J end lost 9 bases, and 13 bases lay between the germline ends. CDR3 amino acids: CASSLDLAHGQYF. CDR3 nucleotides: TGTGCCAGCAGTTTAGATCTCGCCCACGGGCAGTACTTC.

The chain has TRBV20-1 and TRBJ1-1, with D perhaps TRBD1 (5 bases). Germline V gene data show CDR1 as DFQATT and CDR2 as SNEGSKA (reference sequence). CDR3 length equals 15 residues. V was pared by 6 bases and J by 0 bases, with 17 bases between. The DNA of the CDR3 is TGCAGTGCAGAAGCCGAGGACATCATGAACACTGAAGCTTTCTTT. As protein: CSAEAEDIMNTEAFF.